Each of the 17 T cell receptor beta chains below was sequenced from the same sample in a study of T cell repertoires in cytomegalovirus infection. TCRdb fed the reads into MiXCR, producing one record per CDR3 protein. The sample includes 700,000 to 850,000 distinct CDR3 sequences, around a third of them seen just once. No cognate antigen is known for these TCRs. The sample here was cultured CD8+ T cells from PBMCs, taken from culture after CMV antigen stimulation. The source of these receptors is a human donor in good health (CMV status not recorded). Some clones in this sample may be carry-over from other donors' samples.

This chain uses TRBV7-8 with TRBJ1-5; D is ambiguous. V lost 3 bases to trimming and J lost 3 bases, with 12 bases between them. The CDR3 is made up of 15 amino acids. The V gene's germline CDR1 is SGHVS and CDR2 FQNEAQ. The CDR3, as DNA: TGTGCCAGCAGCTTCTCCTATAGTCACAATCAGCCCCAGCATTTT. Amino acid sequence: CASSFSYSHNQPQHF. The complete variable domain, with remaining parts taken from reference TRBV7-8 and TRBJ1-5, reads GAGVSQSPRYKVAKRGQDVALRCDPISGHVSLFWYQQALGQGPEFLTYFQNEAQLDKSGLPSDRFFAERPEGSVSTLKIQRTQQEDSAVYLCASSFSYSHNQPQHFGDGTRLSIL.

The CDR3 nucleotides are TGTGCCAGTAGTTTTGGACTAGCGGGGGCCCGCCACAATGAGCAGTTCTTC. Residues: CASSFGLAGARHNEQFF. V gene TRBV19 combines with J gene TRBJ2-1, with TRBD2 matching 13 bases. CDR1 and CDR2 from the germline V gene are LNHDA and SQIVND (reference sequence). V lost 5 bases, J lost 5 bases, and 9 bases stayed unmatched. The CDR3 has 17 residues.

This clonotype came up a few times. For the CDR3, the DNA is TGCAGTGCGAGCGACCGGAGTCCCTACGAGCAGTACTTC. It specifies CSASDRSPYEQYF. This sequence joins TRBV20-1 and TRBJ2-7; no clear D. Per germline, CDR1 DFQATT and CDR2 SNEGSKA (reference sequence). The CDR3 is 13 amino acids. V gave up 6 bases and J gave up 2 bases, with 14 bases separating them.

For this clonotype: This clone may be a read error of a much larger clone one base away. J is TRBJ1-2 and V is TRBV6-5; D is possibly TRBD1 (6 bases). CDR1 is MNHEY, CDR2 SVGAGI, per germline. This CDR3 region has 12 residues. Trimming took 6 bases from V and 3 from J, leaving 8 bases between them. CDR3 sequence (DNA): TGTGCCAGCAGCCAGGGGTACTATGGCTACACCTTC. Protein: CASSQGYYGYTF.

V is TRBV7-9 and J is TRBJ2-3, with TRBD2 matching over 11 bases. Germline CDR1 and CDR2: SEHNR and FQNEAQ (reference sequence). The CDR3 totals 17 residues. V gave up 4 bases and J gave up 3 bases; unmatched junction bases: 9. DNA of the CDR3: TGTGCCAGCAGCTCCCTTCGTAGCGGGGGGGCGACAGATACGCAGTATTTT. Amino acids: CASSSLRSGGATDTQYF. Drawing the rest from reference TRBV7-9 and TRBJ2-3, the complete variable domain is DTGVSQNPRHKITKRGQNVTFRCDPISEHNRLYWYRQTLGQGPEFLTYFQNEAQLEKSRLLSDRFSAERPKGSFSTLEIQRTEQGDSAMYLCASSSLRSGGATDTQYFGPGTRLTVL.

The chain employs TRBV7-8 and TRBJ2-7; no reliable D call. Looked up from germline, CDR1 is SGHVS and CDR2 is FQNEAQ. The CDR3 is made up of 15 amino acids. The CDR3 nucleotides are TGTGCCAGCAGCTACGCTATCAGTAGCTCCCACGAGCAGTACGTC. Translated, it gives CASSYAISSSHEQYV.

This clonotype was detected only a few times. The gene calls are TRBV12-3 or TRBV12-4 and TRBJ2-7, with TRBD1 as a possible D gene (5 bases). CDR3 length equals 13 residues. V was pared by 3 bases and J by 6 bases, with 12 bases between. The CDR3 sequence: CASSLGRAAEQYF. CDR3 nucleotide sequence: TGTGCCAGCAGTTTGGGCAGGGCTGCCGAGCAGTACTTC.

The chain has TRBV6-2 or TRBV6-3 and TRBJ2-2; possibly TRBD1 or TRBD2 for D (5 bases each). Between the trimmed V and J ends, which lost 8 bases and 4 bases, there was a span of 11 bases. Germline lookup yields CDR1 MNHEY and CDR2 SVGEGT. The CDR3 extends over 13 amino acids. The CDR3 spells CASVVGGTGELFF. CDR3 DNA sequence: TGTGCCAGCGTTGTTGGGGGCACCGGGGAGCTGTTTTTT.

As DNA, the CDR3 is TGCAGTGCTAGAGATGGGACTGCCTACGAGCAGTACGTC. Protein sequence: CSARDGTAYEQYV. The chain employs TRBV20-1 and TRBJ2-7, with D perhaps matching TRBD2 (6 bases). Germline loops: CDR1 DFQATT, CDR2 SNEGSKA (reference sequence). The CDR3 covers 13 residues. V was clipped by 0 bases and J by 2 bases, with 8 bases between them.

This clonotype has a handful of counts. The rearrangement links TRBV27 to TRBJ1-1; no firm D call. The ends were cut back, 2 bases at V and 5 bases at J, with 15 bases in the middle. The CDR3 length is 15 residues. The germline gives CDR1 MNHEY, CDR2 SMNVEV (reference sequence). The CDR3 nucleotides are TGTGCCAGCAGTTTAAATGGACGTAGAGGAACTGAAGCTTTCTTT. It is translated as CASSLNGRRGTEAFF.

Ten or more counts support this clonotype. The CDR3 nucleotides read TGTGCCAGCAGCTACAGGGGTGGCAATGAGCAGTTCTTC. It translates to CASSYRGGNEQFF. This chain links TRBV7-8 with TRBJ2-1; TRBD1 agrees at 7 bases. The CDR3 is 13 amino acids. The germline gives CDR1 SGHVS, CDR2 FQNEAQ. The J segment lost 6 bases and the V segment lost 4 bases, leaving 3 bases of the junction unmatched.

This clonotype was seen more than once but under ten times. The chain is built from TRBV12-3 or TRBV12-4 and TRBJ1-2; tentatively, D is TRBD1 (5 bases). CDR3 length: 13 residues. V lost 5 bases and J lost 8, with 15 bases in between. The CDR3 DNA sequence: TGTGCCAGCAGTCCGGGACTGCCCGAGGGCTACACCTTC. Translated, it gives CASSPGLPEGYTF.

This clonotype showed up many times. The rearrangement uses TRBV7-2 and TRBJ2-3; D remains unclear. Between the trimmed V and J ends, which lost 1 base and 2 bases, there was a span of 13 bases. Germline CDR1 SGHTA, CDR2 FQGNSA. CDR3 length: 16 amino acids. CDR3 protein: CASSLGRRLFTDTQYF. In DNA form, the CDR3 reads TGTGCCAGCAGCTTAGGGCGGAGACTTTTCACAGATACGCAGTATTTT.

This clonotype was observed a few times. The junction departs from the called germline gene at one end, perhaps through a read error. The CDR3 here is CASSQDRAGRHGYTF. DNA of the CDR3: TGTGCCAGCAGCCAAGATCGAGCAGGGAGGCATGGCTACACCTTC. This sequence joins TRBV4-1 and TRBJ1-2, with a possible D match to TRBD1 (5 bases). CDR1 is MGHRA and CDR2 is YSYEKL in the germline V gene. This CDR3 has 15 amino acids.

The CDR3 region is CASVKTQGSTDTQYF. The CDR3 DNA reads TGTGCCAGCGTCAAAACACAGGGGAGCACAGATACGCAGTATTTT. The V gene is TRBV27, the J gene TRBJ2-3; TRBD1 agrees at 7 bases. This CDR3 has 15 residues. CDR1 and CDR2 (germline): MNHEY, SMNVEV (reference sequence). Trimming removed 8 bases from V and 0 bases from J; junction bases left unmatched: 8.

This clonotype showed up many times. The rearrangement uses TRBV19 and TRBJ2-1; D may be TRBD1 (6 bases). CDR1 is LNHDA, CDR2 SQIVND, per germline (reference sequence). The CDR3 covers 13 residues. V gave up 10 bases and J gave up 4 bases, with 14 bases separating them. CDR3 protein: CATLGANYNEQFF. Here the CDR3 DNA reads TGTGCCACCCTGGGGGCCAATTACAATGAGCAGTTCTTC.

There are many counts of this clonotype. DNA of the CDR3: TGTGCCAGCAGTCCGTCGGGTTGGACTGAAGCTTTCTTT. Its protein product is CASSPSGWTEAFF. The chain couples TRBV7-9 to TRBJ1-1; no firm D call. Trimming removed 6 bases from V and 5 bases from J, with 13 bases in between. Per the germline V gene, CDR1 is SEHNR and CDR2 is FQNEAQ (reference sequence). The CDR3 spans 13 residues.